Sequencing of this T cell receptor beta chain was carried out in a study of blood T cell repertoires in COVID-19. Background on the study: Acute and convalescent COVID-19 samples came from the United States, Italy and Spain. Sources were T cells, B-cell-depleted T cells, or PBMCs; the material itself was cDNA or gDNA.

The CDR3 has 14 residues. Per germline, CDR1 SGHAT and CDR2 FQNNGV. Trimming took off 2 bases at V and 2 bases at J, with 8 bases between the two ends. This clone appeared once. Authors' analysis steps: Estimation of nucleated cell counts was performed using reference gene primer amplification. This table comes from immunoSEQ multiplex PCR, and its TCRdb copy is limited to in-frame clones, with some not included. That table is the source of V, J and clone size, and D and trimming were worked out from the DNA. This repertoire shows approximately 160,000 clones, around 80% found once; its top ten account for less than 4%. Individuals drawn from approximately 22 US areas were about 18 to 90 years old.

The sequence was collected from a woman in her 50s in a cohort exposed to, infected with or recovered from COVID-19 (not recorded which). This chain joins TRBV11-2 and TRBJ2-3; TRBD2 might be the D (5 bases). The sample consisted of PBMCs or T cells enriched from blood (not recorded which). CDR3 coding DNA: TGTGCCAGCAGCTTAACGCTAGCCACAGATACGCAGTATTTT. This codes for CASSLTLATDTQYF.